The subject of this entry is one TCR beta chain. The target antigen is unknown. Carried by the TCR beta cDNA libraries were unique molecular identifiers. TCRdb itself ran the PCR reads through MiXCR, one entry per CDR3 protein. The data hold under 650,000 distinct CDR3 sequences, with around 47% observed a single time. This entry comes from a study of post-analysis software for immune sequencing data. Study-level points and caveats: Patients showed TRBV5-6, TRBV5-1 and TRBV20-1 among a few TRBV segments more frequent than in controls.

The V gene end was trimmed by 5 bases and the J gene end by 1 base; junction bases not matched to a gene: 9. The CDR3 spans 17 residues. The chain links TRBV12-3 or TRBV12-4 to TRBJ2-2; 8 bases map to TRBD2. The sample was blood. The TCR originated in a girl aged 5-17 years with multiple sclerosis. DNA for the CDR3: TGTGCCAGCAGTCCACTGGGAAGCGGGGGGAACACCGGGGAGCTGTTTTTT. It encodes CASSPLGSGGNTGELFF.